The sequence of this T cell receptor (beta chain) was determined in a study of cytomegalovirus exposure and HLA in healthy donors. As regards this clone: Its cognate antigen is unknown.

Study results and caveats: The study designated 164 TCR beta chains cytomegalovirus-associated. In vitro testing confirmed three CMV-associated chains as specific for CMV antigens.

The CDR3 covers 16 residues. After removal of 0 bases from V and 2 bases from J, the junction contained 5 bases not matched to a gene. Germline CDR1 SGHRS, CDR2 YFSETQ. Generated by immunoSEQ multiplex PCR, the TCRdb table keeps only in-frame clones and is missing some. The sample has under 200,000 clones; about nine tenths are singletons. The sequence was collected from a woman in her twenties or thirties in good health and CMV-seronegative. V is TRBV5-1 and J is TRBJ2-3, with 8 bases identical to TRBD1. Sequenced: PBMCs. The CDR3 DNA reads TGCGCCAGCAGCTTGGCCGGCAGGGGGCCCACAGATACGCAGTATTTT. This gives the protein CASSLAGRGPTDTQYF.